The TCR beta chain described here comes from a study of T cell changes during pregnancy in multiple sclerosis. The method was immunoSEQ multiplex PCR; TCRdb's version includes in-frame clones alone and lacks a portion of them. Of approximately 100,000 clones in the sample, more than 85% are singletons; the top ten hold about 3%. The material sequenced was peripheral blood, taken after pregnancy. The TCR was taken from a female donor with multiple sclerosis, enrolled in a pregnancy study.

CDR3 residues: CASSLDRGHEQYF. DNA of the CDR3: TGTGCCAGCAGTTTGGACAGGGGTCACGAGCAGTACTTC. This chain connects TRBV6-5 to TRBJ2-7, with TRBD1 matching 9 bases. With V trimmed by 4 bases and J by 5 bases, 3 bases remained unmatched. The CDR3 is 13 residues long. The V gene's germline CDR1 is MNHEY and CDR2 SVGAGI.